The 23 T cell receptor beta chains below come from one sample, sequenced in a study of neurological immune-mediated disorders. Indicated time point: longitudinal time-point 1 (baseline). TCRdb itself ran the 5' RACE reads through MiXCR, one entry per CDR3 protein. The table includes fewer than 55,000 distinct CDR3 sequences, less than 12% detected once. Sequenced: PBMCs. These receptors were taken from a woman in her forties in good health.

This clonotype has a count of ten or more. The J gene is TRBJ1-1, the V gene TRBV6-2 or TRBV6-3, with 8 bases fitting TRBD1. Germline V CDR1 and CDR2: MNHEY, SVGEGT. V lost 4 bases, J lost 3 bases, and 13 bases stayed unmatched. This CDR3 has 17 amino acids. DNA for the CDR3: TGTGCCAGCAGTTTTCGAACAGGGGGAATCTCAGACACTGAAGCTTTCTTT. It specifies CASSFRTGGISDTEAFF.

V usage is TRBV20-1 and J usage is TRBJ2-7, with D perhaps assigned TRBD1 or TRBD2 (6 bases each). V lost 0 bases and J lost 4, with 16 bases in between. CDR1 and CDR2 (germline): DFQATT, SNEGSKA (reference sequence). The CDR3 sequence is 15 residues long. CDR3 protein: CSARDRGKGTYEQYF. In nucleotides, the CDR3 is TGCAGTGCTAGAGATAGGGGGAAAGGGACTTACGAGCAGTACTTC.

This clonotype was found many times. The V gene is TRBV20-1, the J gene TRBJ1-2; 8 bases agree with TRBD1. V lost 0 bases and J lost 0; bases outside the gene matches: 3. Germline V gives CDR1 DFQATT, CDR2 SNEGSKA (reference sequence). The CDR3 is 15 residues long. The CDR3 loop reads CSARERTGTNYGYTF. The CDR3, as DNA: TGCAGTGCTAGAGAGAGGACAGGGACTAACTATGGCTACACCTTC.

This clonotype was seen many times. The rearrangement uses TRBV10-3 and TRBJ2-1; 11 bases are shared with TRBD2. V was clipped by 7 bases and J by 3 bases; unmatched bases: 5. The CDR3 totals 15 residues. Germline V gene data show CDR1 as ENHRY and CDR2 as SYGVKD. The CDR3 is CAIMVAGGGYNEQFF. Here the CDR3 DNA reads TGTGCCATCATGGTAGCGGGAGGGGGCTACAATGAGCAGTTCTTC.

A remark on this clonotype: A read error may be the cause here, since a much bigger clone is one base away. V is TRBV6-2 or TRBV6-3 and J is TRBJ2-1; D is ambiguous. The CDR3 sequence is 12 residues long. The germline CDR1 and CDR2 sequences are MNHEY and SVGEGT. The CDR3 is CDSSSRFDEQFF. CDR3 nucleotide sequence: TGTGACAGCAGTTCTCGTTTCGATGAGCAGTTCTTC.

This clonotype was counted many times. V gene TRBV5-1 combines with J gene TRBJ2-1; 10 nucleotides agree with TRBD2. This CDR3 contains 14 residues. Germline CDR1 SGHRS, CDR2 YFSETQ. With V trimmed by 5 bases and J by 4 bases, 3 bases remained unmatched. CDR3 DNA: TGCGCCAGCAGGCCTAGCGGGAGTTACAATGAGCAGTTCTTC. Its protein product is CASRPSGSYNEQFF.

This clonotype was counted at least ten times. The CDR3 reads CASSQVGGEGANTGELFF. The CDR3 DNA reads TGTGCCAGCAGCCAAGTTGGGGGAGAGGGGGCGAACACCGGGGAGCTGTTTTTT. The gene calls are TRBV4-2 and TRBJ2-2; the D gene is possibly TRBD1 (6 bases). Between the trimmed V and J ends, which lost 1 base and 0 bases, there was a span of 15 bases. Germline-derived CDR1 and CDR2 are LGHNA and YNFKEQ. This CDR3 has 18 amino acids.

This clonotype has at least ten counts. This chain connects TRBV20-1 to TRBJ1-1; perhaps TRBD1 as D (5 bases). This CDR3 is built from 14 residues. V dropped 2 bases and J dropped 4 bases, with 14 bases sitting between them. CDR1 is DFQATT, CDR2 SNEGSKA, per germline (reference sequence). CDR3 amino acids: CSARRGRQSTEAFF. The CDR3 coding sequence is TGCAGTGCTAGACGGGGACGGCAATCCACTGAAGCTTTCTTT.

In its sample, this clonotype was seen many times. The rearrangement uses TRBV7-2 and TRBJ2-3, with TRBD2 identical over 9 bases. V lost 0 bases, J lost 0 bases, and 4 bases stayed unmatched. This CDR3 contains 17 residues. Germline V lookup: CDR1 SGHTA, CDR2 FQGNSA. The CDR3 region is CASSLAAGGPSTDTQYF. The CDR3 nucleotides are TGTGCCAGCAGCTTAGCGGCGGGGGGGCCTAGCACAGATACGCAGTATTTT.

This clonotype was seen many times. The chain has TRBV14 and TRBJ1-2; TRBD1 might be the D (6 bases). The CDR3 sequence is 13 residues long. Per germline, CDR1 SGHDN and CDR2 FVKESK. Between the trimmed V and J ends, which lost 2 bases and 5 bases, there was a span of 9 bases. In DNA form, the CDR3 reads TGTGCCAGCAGCCAACCACAGGGATATGGCTACACCTTC. This encodes CASSQPQGYGYTF.

This clonotype was observed many times. The chain has TRBV5-1 and TRBJ2-7; a possible D gene is TRBD1 (6 bases). Germline CDR1 and CDR2: SGHRS and YFSETQ. The CDR3 totals 18 residues. V lost 2 bases to trimming and J lost 1 base, with 22 bases between them. The CDR3 DNA sequence: TGCGCCAGCAGCTTAGCTAGAACCGCAGACAGGCTATCCTACGAGCAGTACTTC. Encoded protein: CASSLARTADRLSYEQYF.

The J gene is TRBJ1-1, the V gene TRBV29-1; no definite D call. The germline CDR1 and CDR2 sequences are SQVTM and ANQGSEA. This CDR3 has 12 residues. Deletions cut 4 bases from V and 1 base from J, with 7 bases between. The CDR3 DNA sequence: TGCAGCGTTGCGAAGAGGAACACTGAAGCTTTCTTT. Protein sequence: CSVAKRNTEAFF.

This clonotype has ten or more counts. This chain uses TRBV7-2 with TRBJ2-1, with 12 bases identical to TRBD2. Germline CDR1 SGHTA, CDR2 FQGNSA. This CDR3 has 18 residues. Trimming cost V 3 bases and J 4 bases; bases outside gene matches: 10. The CDR3 here is CASSFRASGGAKYNEQFF. The CDR3 nucleotides are TGTGCCAGCAGCTTTCGAGCTAGCGGGGGGGCGAAGTACAATGAGCAGTTCTTC.

This clonotype was found many times. This rearrangement joins TRBV27 to TRBJ2-2, with TRBD1 matching over 7 bases. Per the germline V gene, CDR1 is MNHEY and CDR2 is SMNVEV (reference sequence). CDR3 length equals 15 residues. The trim removed 3 bases at V and 1 base at J, leaving 2 bases unmatched. The CDR3 DNA sequence: TGTGCCAGCAGTTTCCGGACAGGGAACACCGGGGAGCTGTTTTTT. Translated: CASSFRTGNTGELFF.

This clonotype was seen many times. V usage is TRBV11-1 and J usage is TRBJ1-2; D not certain. Trimming shortened V by 0 bases and J by 2 bases, and 10 bases separated the two germline ends. The CDR3 has 15 residues. Germline values: CDR1 SGHAT, CDR2 FQDESV (reference sequence). This chain's CDR3 is CASSLAGFRNYGYTF. The CDR3 DNA reads TGTGCCAGCAGCTTAGCAGGCTTCAGGAACTATGGCTACACCTTC.

This clonotype was detected ten times or more. This chain links TRBV5-1 with TRBJ2-1; 7 nucleotides align to TRBD2. The ends lost 1 base at V and 2 bases at J; junction bases unmatched: 3. CDR3 length: 15 amino acids. Germline V lookup: CDR1 SGHRS, CDR2 YFSETQ. The CDR3 is CASSLSAGAYNEQFF. In nucleotides, the CDR3 is TGCGCCAGCAGCTTGAGTGCGGGAGCCTACAATGAGCAGTTCTTC.

This clonotype was counted at least ten times. The chain employs TRBV12-3 or TRBV12-4 and TRBJ1-2, with D possibly TRBD1 on 5 matching bases. The CDR3 is 13 residues long. V was shortened by 5 bases and J by 2 bases, with 9 bases between the two germline ends. CDR3 amino acids: CASSADTNYGYTF. CDR3 in DNA: TGTGCCAGCAGTGCGGACACGAACTATGGCTACACCTTC.

This clonotype has at least ten counts. This chain links TRBV10-3 with TRBJ1-1, with unresolved D. The CDR3 runs to 17 residues. V lost 6 bases and J lost 1, with 21 bases in between. Per the germline V gene, CDR1 is ENHRY and CDR2 is SYGVKD. CDR3 bases: TGTGCCATCAGGGACCGAGGCTCGCGAAAGGGGAACACTGAAGCTTTCTTT. It translates to CAIRDRGSRKGNTEAFF.

This clonotype has at least ten counts. V usage is TRBV7-2 and J usage is TRBJ2-3; perhaps TRBD2 as D (5 bases). Germline loops: CDR1 SGHTA, CDR2 FQGNSA. The CDR3 totals 15 residues. With 0 bases removed from V and 6 bases from J, the gap between germline ends came to 13 bases. The CDR3 loop reads CASSLAGGLGDTQYF. In nucleotides, the CDR3 is TGTGCCAGCAGCTTAGCGGGCGGGCTCGGCGATACGCAGTATTTT.

At least ten counts were recorded for this clonotype. The V call is TRBV20-1, the J call TRBJ2-3; D ambiguous. Germline values: CDR1 DFQATT, CDR2 SNEGSKA (reference sequence). The germline V and J ends were trimmed by 5 bases and 4 bases, with 16 bases remaining between them. This CDR3 contains 14 residues. CDR3 residues: CSAQPSEIADTQYF. As DNA, the CDR3 is TGCAGTGCTCAACCATCGGAGATCGCAGATACGCAGTATTTT.

In its sample, this clonotype was seen a few times. The chain is built from TRBV4-3 and TRBJ2-5, with TRBD2 identical over 9 bases. Germline V gives CDR1 LGHNA, CDR2 YSLEER. V shed 1 base, J shed 2 bases, and the junction held 5 bases outside the gene matches. The CDR3 is 16 residues long. DNA of the CDR3: TGCGCCAGCAGCCAAGGCGACGCGGGGGGGCAAGAGACCCAGTACTTC. Translated: CASSQGDAGGQETQYF.

This clonotype was seen at least ten times. The chain is built from TRBV5-1 and TRBJ2-1, with TRBD1 identical over 7 bases. The CDR3 has 14 amino acids. The germline CDR1 and CDR2 sequences are SGHRS and YFSETQ. V lost 1 base, J lost 7 bases, and 5 bases stayed unmatched. The CDR3 DNA follows: TGCGCCAGCAGCTTGACCACAGGGGTAAATGAGCAGTTCTTC. Its protein is CASSLTTGVNEQFF.

This clonotype was observed at least ten times. The chain recombines TRBV7-2 with TRBJ2-3, with D possibly being TRBD2 (6 bases). This CDR3 spans 16 amino acids. V dropped 0 bases and J dropped 0 bases, with 10 bases sitting between them. Germline loops: CDR1 SGHTA, CDR2 FQGNSA. CDR3 DNA: TGTGCCAGCAGCTTAGCGGTGCTAGCGAGCACAGATACGCAGTATTTT. Its protein product is CASSLAVLASTDTQYF. Full variable domain (rest looked up from reference TRBV7-2 and TRBJ2-3): GAGVSQSPSNKVTEKGKDVELRCDPISGHTALYWYRQSLGQGLEFLIYFQGNSAPDKSGLPSDRFSAERTGGSVSTLTIQRTQQEDSAVYLCASSLAVLASTDTQYFGPGTRLTVL.